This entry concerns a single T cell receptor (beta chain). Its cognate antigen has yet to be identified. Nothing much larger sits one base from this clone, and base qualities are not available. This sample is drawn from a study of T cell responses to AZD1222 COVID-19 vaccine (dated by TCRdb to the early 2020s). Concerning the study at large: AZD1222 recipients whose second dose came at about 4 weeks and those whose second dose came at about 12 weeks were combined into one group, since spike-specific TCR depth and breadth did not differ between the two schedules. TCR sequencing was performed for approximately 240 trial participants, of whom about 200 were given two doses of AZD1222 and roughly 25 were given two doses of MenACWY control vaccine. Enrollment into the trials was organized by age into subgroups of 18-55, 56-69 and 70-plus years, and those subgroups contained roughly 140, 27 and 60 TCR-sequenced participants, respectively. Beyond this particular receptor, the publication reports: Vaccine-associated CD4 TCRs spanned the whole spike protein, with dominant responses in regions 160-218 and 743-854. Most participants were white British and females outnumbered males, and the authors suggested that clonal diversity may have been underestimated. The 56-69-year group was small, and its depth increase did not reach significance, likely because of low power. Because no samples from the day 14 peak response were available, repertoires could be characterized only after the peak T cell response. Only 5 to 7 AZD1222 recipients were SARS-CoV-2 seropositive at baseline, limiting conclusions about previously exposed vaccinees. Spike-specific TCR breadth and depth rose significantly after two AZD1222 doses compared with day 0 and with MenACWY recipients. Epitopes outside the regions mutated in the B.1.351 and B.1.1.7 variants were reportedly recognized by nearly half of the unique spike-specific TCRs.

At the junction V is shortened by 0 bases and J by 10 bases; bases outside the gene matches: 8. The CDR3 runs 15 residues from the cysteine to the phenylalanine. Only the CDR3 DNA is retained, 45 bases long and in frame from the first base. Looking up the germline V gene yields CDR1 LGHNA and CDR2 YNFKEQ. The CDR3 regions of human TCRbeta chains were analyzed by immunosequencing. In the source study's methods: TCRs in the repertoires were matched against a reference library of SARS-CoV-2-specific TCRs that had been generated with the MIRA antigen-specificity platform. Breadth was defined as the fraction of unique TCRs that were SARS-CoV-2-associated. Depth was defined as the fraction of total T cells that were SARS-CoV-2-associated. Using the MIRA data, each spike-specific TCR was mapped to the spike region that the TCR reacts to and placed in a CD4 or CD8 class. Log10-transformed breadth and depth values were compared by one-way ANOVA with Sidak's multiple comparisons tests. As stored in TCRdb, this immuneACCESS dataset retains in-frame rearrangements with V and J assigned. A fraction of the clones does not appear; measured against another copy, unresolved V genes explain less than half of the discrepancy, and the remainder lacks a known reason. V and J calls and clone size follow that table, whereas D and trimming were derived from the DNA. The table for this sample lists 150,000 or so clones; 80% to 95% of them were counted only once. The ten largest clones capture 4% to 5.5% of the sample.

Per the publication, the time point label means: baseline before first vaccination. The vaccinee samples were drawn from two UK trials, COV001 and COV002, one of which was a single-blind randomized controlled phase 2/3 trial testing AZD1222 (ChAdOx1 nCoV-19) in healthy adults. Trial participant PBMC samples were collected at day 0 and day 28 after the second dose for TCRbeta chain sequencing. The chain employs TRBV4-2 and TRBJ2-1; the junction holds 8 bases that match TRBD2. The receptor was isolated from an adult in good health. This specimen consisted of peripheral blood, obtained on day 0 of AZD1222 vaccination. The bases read TGTGCCAGCAGCCAAGAAACGGGGGGGCCTGAGGAGCAGTTCTTC. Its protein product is CASSQETGGPEEQFF.